This record covers a single T cell receptor (beta chain). Its antigen is as yet unknown. The sample originates from a study of cytotoxic CD8 clonotypes in ibrutinib-treated CLL. About the research overall: Included were about a dozen relapsed/refractory and about 14 treatment-naive patients, of whom some 17 were IGHV unmutated. Samples yielded averages of 200,000 to 300,000 productive templates and 75,000 to 95,000 productive rearrangements. Findings and limits, study-wide: Clonality increased at ibrutinib response and stayed stable in sustained remission. At progression, however, it fell back toward baseline.

The CDR3 has 14 amino acids. The germline gives CDR1 SEHNR, CDR2 FQNEAQ (reference sequence). V dropped 4 bases and J dropped 9 bases, with 16 bases sitting between them. Generated by immunoSEQ multiplex PCR, the TCRdb table keeps only in-frame clones and is missing some. The table has about 160,000 clones, 81% seen once. J is TRBJ2-1 and V is TRBV7-9; no clear D gene. The TCR was taken from a human donor with chronic lymphocytic leukemia. This sample comprised PBMCs, obtained after 12 months of ibrutinib treatment. CDR3 in DNA: TGTGCCAGCAGCTCTGGGCCCCCTGCGGTTGAGCAGTTCTTC. This sequence encodes CASSSGPPAVEQFF.